This T cell receptor beta chain comes out of a study of vaccination and CD4 T cells after COVID-19 (dated by TCRdb to the early 2020s). Describing the broader study: Every convalescent patient had a positive nasal swab PCR test for SARS-CoV-2, with mild disease in 9 or 10 patients and severe disease in one. Six males and four females were included in the convalescent cohort, with two Hispanic individuals, seven Caucasians, two Asians and one multiracial person represented. The spike-specific CD4+ TCR repertoire was compared before and after mRNA vaccination in under 11 COVID-19 convalescent patients and a handful of infection-naive healthy vaccine recipients. Culture stimuli were overlapping spike peptide pools from SARS-CoV-2 and from the common cold coronaviruses HCoV-NL63, HCoV-OC43 and HCoV-229E. Post-COVID blood samples were collected from convalescent patients a median of around 100 days after diagnosis, with a range of about 30 to 161 days. Post-vaccine blood samples were collected a median of about 72 days after the second vaccine dose, ranging from 14 to 241 days. Control cultures used a CEFX viral epitope pool as positive control, an HIV-1 Nef peptide pool as negative control, or no peptide. Participants received two doses of either the Pfizer-BioNTech BNT162b2 vaccine (n=8) or the Moderna mRNA-1273 vaccine (n=2).

In light of the paper, this sample's treatment or condition label describes: approximately 10-day PBMC culture with coronavirus spike peptide pools or control peptides (ViraFEST assay). The ViraFEST assay, used in the study, expanded antigen-specific T cells with peptide pools and then identified the expanded clonotypes through TCR sequencing. The positive SARS-CoV-2 PCR tests of the convalescent patients were dated from March to December 2020, before the Alpha, Beta and Delta variants emerged in the United States. Each well held 2 million or so PBMCs cultured in IMDM containing roughly 5% human AB serum and about 10 IU/ml IL-2, with 8.5 to 10 ug/ml peptide pools added. On days 3 and 7, half of the culture medium was replaced with fresh IL-2-containing medium. Once the cells had been in culture for over 9 days, the EasySep CD4+ T cell isolation kit was used to isolate CD4+ T cells by negative selection. Ficoll-Paque Plus gradient centrifugation was used to isolate PBMCs from whole blood, and the isolated PBMCs were then either used fresh or cryopreserved at -140C. Culture conditions were generally each tested in triplicate wells.

Receptor amplification or capture employed PCR. DNA from cultured CD4+ T cells underwent TCR sequencing with the Oncomine TCR Beta short-read assay at the Johns Hopkins FTIC core. The QIAamp micro DNA kit was used to extract genomic DNA from the cultured CD4+ T cells. The Oncomine TCR Beta libraries from cultured CD4+ T cells were pooled using unique dual indexes and then sequenced on an Illumina iSeq 100. The paper's data handling went like this. Non-productive sequences were filtered out, and CDR3s that did not start with C, did not end with F or W, or were shorter than 7 amino acids were discarded. Antigen-specific clonotypes were identified with the MANAFEST web application by comparing peptide-stimulated wells with reference and other culture wells. Positive clones required FDR below 0.05, an odds ratio above 5, and productive frequency above 0.1% in at least two of three replicate wells. A clonotype was classed as cross-reactive if the clonotype showed significant expansion both in SARS-CoV-2 spike wells and in at least one common cold coronavirus spike condition. Levenshtein distances (stringdist) and unrooted phylogenetic trees (ape) in R version 3.6.1 were used to assess CDR3 homology. Clones were called with MiXCR by TCRdb after fastp trimmed the public reads at Q25, and only in-frame beta chains were retained. A single entry per CDR3 protein holds the most common genes and DNA from its merged rows. V and J calls and clone size were set by TCRdb, not the authors. The sample has about 18,000 distinct CDR3 sequences on record, around 70% of them singletons. The ten biggest clones cover around 5.8% of the sample.

What the authors observed across the whole study: The median count of SARS-CoV-2-reactive clonotypes went up from 20 to 25 after infection to about 40 after vaccination, although the change was not significant. The number of convalescent patients in the study was relatively small, and the study did not examine early timepoints following natural infection. Of the vaccine-specific clones in convalescent patients, 304 of 307, or nearly all, reacted only to SARS-CoV-2 spike and did not cross-react with common cold coronaviruses. Among convalescent patients, a median around 86% of the SARS-CoV-2-reactive clones seen after vaccination appeared only after vaccination, which suggests priming specific to the vaccine.

Concerning this clonotype: Which antigen it targets is not known. No quality values exist for individual bases; no much larger clone is one base distant.

CDR1 and CDR2 (MNHEY, SMNVEV) derive from the germline V gene (reference sequence). V is trimmed back by 5 bases and J by 3 bases, and the junction contains 5 bases that no gene match accounts for. Reading from cysteine to phenylalanine, the CDR3 counts 14 amino acids. Only the CDR3 DNA stays, 42 bases, in frame from base 1. Recombination joined TRBV27 with TRBJ2-5; TRBD2 lines up with 8 middle nucleotides. The origin of this receptor is a human donor who had recovered from COVID-19. The sample consisted of CD4+ T cells from blood, cultured in vitro. The CDR3 region reads CASSRLAKEETQYF. In nucleotide form, the sequence is TGTGCCAGCAGTCGACTAGCGAAGGAAGAGACCCAGTACTTC.